These 32 T cell receptor beta chains originate from one sample sequenced in a study of OX40 agonist ivuxolimab in advanced cancers. Profiling relied on immunoSEQ multiplex PCR, and the TCRdb table lists in-frame clones only, not all of them. The table includes fewer than 85,000 clones, around 80% detected once. The sequences come from CD4+ or CD8+ T cells sorted from blood, collected in a trial of the OX40 agonist ivuxolimab. The receptors were gathered from an adult with an advanced solid tumor such as melanoma, head and neck, liver or kidney cancer.

The V call is TRBV7-2, the J call TRBJ2-7; 10 bases map to TRBD2. The CDR3 contains 15 residues. The V segment lost 5 bases and the J segment 0 bases; nucleotides outside the gene matches: 4. The germline V gene encodes CDR1 SGHTA and CDR2 FQGNSA. In DNA form, the CDR3 reads TGTGCCAGCAGCCTACTAGCGGGGCTCTCCTACGAGCAGTACTTC. This encodes CASSLLAGLSYEQYF.

This rearrangement joins TRBV7-2 to TRBJ2-7; the match to TRBD2 covers 12 bases. V was pared by 4 bases and J by 5 bases, with 9 bases of the junction left unmatched. This CDR3 is built from 16 residues. The V gene's germline CDR1 is SGHTA and CDR2 FQGNSA. This CDR3 reads CASSSSGGAGRNEQYF. CDR3 nucleotides: TGTGCCAGCAGCTCTAGCGGGGGGGCTGGTAGGAACGAGCAGTACTTC.

The chain links TRBV2 to TRBJ2-5; a weak D match, TRBD2 (6 bases). The DNA matches TRBJ2-7 better at its end, which makes the J call doubtful. This CDR3 spans 13 amino acids. In germline, CDR1 is SNHLY, CDR2 FYNNEI. DNA of the CDR3: TGTGCCAGCAGAGAGGACTACTCCTACGAGCAGTACTTC. It yields the protein CASREDYSYEQYF.

This chain links TRBV19 with TRBJ2-3, with 7 bases fitting TRBD2. The CDR3 has 14 residues. Germline CDR1 and CDR2: LNHDA and SQIVND (reference sequence). The trim removed 6 bases at V and 0 bases at J, leaving 3 bases unmatched. CDR3 bases: TGTGCCAGTAGACTAGCGTCTAGCACAGATACGCAGTATTTT. This codes for CASRLASSTDTQYF.

This clone has a handful of counts. This chain joins TRBV9 and TRBJ2-5; 7 bases match TRBD1. The CDR3 consists of 14 residues. J was trimmed by 4 bases and V by 1 base; bases with no gene match: 4. Germline V CDR1 and CDR2: SGDLS, YYNGEE. CDR3: CASSVTGVGETQYF. The CDR3 coding sequence is TGTGCCAGCAGCGTAACAGGGGTGGGAGAGACCCAGTACTTC.

This sequence joins TRBV7-2 and TRBJ2-4; D unresolved. The V end lost 8 bases, the J end lost 0 bases, and 11 bases lay between the germline ends. Germline assignment: CDR1 SGHTA and CDR2 FQGNSA. The CDR3 covers 14 residues. CDR3 in DNA: TGTGCCAGCGGGATAGGGCTAGCCAAAAACATTCAGTACTTC. Encoded protein: CASGIGLAKNIQYF.

The chain recombines TRBV27 with TRBJ2-7, with D perhaps matching TRBD2 (6 bases). Trimming removed 3 bases from V and 4 bases from J, with 19 bases in between. CDR1 is MNHEY and CDR2 is SMNVEV in the germline V gene (reference sequence). This CDR3 has 16 residues. The CDR3 loop reads CASSLSGTSISYEQYF. CDR3 DNA: TGTGCCAGCAGTTTGTCCGGGACTTCCATCTCTTACGAGCAGTACTTC.

In its sample, this clone was seen once. The V and J genes are TRBV27 and TRBJ1-2; TRBD1 agrees at 7 bases. Germline CDR1 is MNHEY and CDR2 is SMNVEV (reference sequence). V gave up 3 bases and J gave up 6 bases; unmatched junction bases: 16. This CDR3 region has 17 residues. CDR3 region: CASSLHRPGGGADGYTF. Here the CDR3 DNA reads TGTGCCAGCAGTTTGCACCGGCCCGGAGGGGGCGCGGATGGCTACACCTTC.

This sequence joins TRBV15 and TRBJ2-7, with D hard to call. The CDR3 length is 12 residues. V gave up 0 bases and J gave up 7 bases, with 7 bases separating them. The V gene's germline CDR1 is LNHNV and CDR2 YYDKDF (reference sequence). DNA of the CDR3: TGTGCCACCAGCAGAGAGGCGAGGGAGCAGTACTTC. It encodes CATSREAREQYF. Variable domain in full (rest from reference TRBV15 and TRBJ2-7): DAMVIQNPRYQVTQFGKPVTLSCSQTLNHNVMYWYQQKSSQAPKLLFHYYDKDFNNEADTPDNFQSRRPNTSFCFLDIRSPGLGDTAMYLCATSREAREQYFGPGTRLTVT.

V is TRBV10-2 and J is TRBJ2-2; no reliable D call. Germline assignment: CDR1 WSHSY and CDR2 SAAADI. V lost 5 bases to trimming and J lost 4 bases, with 14 bases between them. This CDR3 has 15 amino acids. CDR3 coding DNA: TGCGCCAGCAGTCAGAAAAGGCCACGCACCGGGGAGCTGTTTTTT. The encoded protein is CASSQKRPRTGELFF.

The chain uses TRBV5-6 and TRBJ2-3, with D uncertain. Germline V lookup: CDR1 SGHDT, CDR2 YYEEEE. The V gene lost 1 base and the J gene lost 1 base, with 4 bases spanning the gap. CDR3 length equals 13 residues. CDR3 loop: CASSLTGTDTQYF. CDR3 nucleotide sequence: TGTGCCAGCAGCTTGACAGGCACAGATACGCAGTATTTT. The whole variable domain, remainder taken from reference TRBV5-6 and TRBJ2-3, is DAGVTQSPTHLIKTRGQQVTLRCSPKSGHDTVSWYQQALGQGPQFIFQYYEEEERQRGNFPDRFSGHQFPNYSSELNVNALLLGDSALYLCASSLTGTDTQYFGPGTRLTVL.

The rearrangement uses TRBV7-9 and TRBJ1-1; D unresolved. Germline V gene sequence: CDR1 SEHNR, CDR2 FQNEAQ (reference sequence). CDR3 length: 13 residues. Trimming left V 2 bases short and J 1 base short, with 5 bases between. CDR3 DNA: TGTGCCAGCAGCTTAAAGACGAACACTGAAGCTTTCTTT. It is translated as CASSLKTNTEAFF.

The chain uses TRBV6-1 and TRBJ2-2, with TRBD2 as a possible D gene (6 bases). The CDR3 sequence is 13 residues long. V lost 6 bases and J 7 bases, leaving 12 bases between the germline ends. From germline, CDR1 is MNHNS and CDR2 SASEGT. The CDR3 protein is CASREGGRGELFF. The CDR3 DNA is TGTGCCAGCAGGGAGGGAGGACGCGGGGAGCTGTTTTTT.

The chain recombines TRBV5-4 with TRBJ2-1; TRBD2 matches at 10 bases. Per the germline V gene, CDR1 is SGHNT and CDR2 is YYREEE (reference sequence). V lost 5 bases and J lost 3; bases outside the gene matches: 8. The length of the CDR3 is 16 residues. CDR3 bases: TGTGCCAGCAGGTTAGAGCGGGGGGGCAACTACAATGAGCAGTTCTTC. Its protein product is CASRLERGGNYNEQFF.

J is TRBJ1-1 and V is TRBV4-1; 7 nucleotides align to TRBD1. Looked up from germline, CDR1 is MGHRA and CDR2 is YSYEKL. V lost 6 bases to trimming and J lost 4 bases; unmatched junction nucleotides: 20. This CDR3 contains 18 residues. CDR3 nucleotide sequence: TGCGCCAGCAGTCAAAGACAGGGAACGGGTGATCGGAGCACTGAAGCTTTCTTT. Translating gives CASSQRQGTGDRSTEAFF.

This clone came up a few times. The chain recombines TRBV18 with TRBJ2-2; possible D gene TRBD2, 6 bases. Trimming removed 3 bases from V and 7 bases from J, with 15 bases in between. CDR3 size: 15 residues. Germline V gene data show CDR1 as KGHSH and CDR2 as LQKENI. In DNA form, the CDR3 reads TGTGCCAGCTCACCGGTTCGCGGGGCTGGCGGGGAGCTGTTTTTT. Its protein product is CASSPVRGAGGELFF.

V usage is TRBV2 and J usage is TRBJ1-6; D not resolved. The CDR3 extends over 14 amino acids. CDR1 and CDR2 from the germline V gene are SNHLY and FYNNEI. Trimming pared 4 bases from V and 6 bases from J, leaving 10 bases between. The CDR3 region has the DNA TGTGCCAGCAGTGTGGAAGGGATTAATTCACCCCTCCACTTT. Residues: CASSVEGINSPLHF.

The gene calls are TRBV10-3 and TRBJ1-4; no definite D call. This CDR3 has 13 residues. Deletions cut 3 bases from V and 2 bases from J, with 4 bases between. Germline lookup yields CDR1 ENHRY and CDR2 SYGVKD. The CDR3 region is CAISERTNEKLFF. The CDR3, as DNA: TGTGCCATCAGTGAAAGGACTAATGAAAAACTGTTTTTT.

The V call is TRBV5-8, the J call TRBJ1-3; the match to TRBD1 covers 7 bases. Germline V gene data show CDR1 as SGHTS and CDR2 as YDEGEE. The CDR3 runs 16 residues. Germline trimming cut 3 bases from V and 0 bases from J; bases unmatched to any gene: 6. The CDR3 DNA reads TGTGCCAGCAGCTCAGGACAGGCGAGCTCTGGAAACACCATATATTTT. Encoded protein: CASSSGQASSGNTIYF.

The CDR3 spells CAIRDRNTGELFF. The CDR3, as DNA: TGTGCCATCAGGGACAGGAACACCGGGGAGCTGTTTTTT. The chain couples TRBV10-3 to TRBJ2-2, with D perhaps TRBD1 (6 bases). From germline, CDR1 is ENHRY and CDR2 SYGVKD. V was clipped by 6 bases and J by 1 base, with 6 bases between them. CDR3 length: 13 residues.

V and J are TRBV6-6 and TRBJ1-1, with no clear D. CDR3 length equals 13 residues. V was shortened by 6 bases and J by 1 base, with 9 bases between the two germline ends. Germline-derived CDR1 and CDR2 are MNHNY and SVGAGI (reference sequence). The CDR3 reads CASSLPGNTEAFF. The CDR3 bases are TGTGCCAGCAGCCTCCCCGGGAACACTGAAGCTTTCTTT.

In this sample, this clone turned up once. The chain combines TRBV6-5 with TRBJ1-1; the D is unclear. This CDR3 contains 13 residues. Germline V lookup: CDR1 MNHEY, CDR2 SVGAGI. The V end lost 2 bases, the J end lost 3 bases, and 7 bases lay between the germline ends. CDR3 sequence: CASSYRADTEAFF. Written as DNA, the CDR3 is TGTGCCAGCAGTTACAGGGCCGACACTGAAGCTTTCTTT.

J is TRBJ2-3 and V is TRBV2; D possibly corresponds to TRBD2 (5 bases). V lost 6 bases to trimming and J lost 8 bases, with 9 bases between them. Germline assignment: CDR1 SNHLY and CDR2 FYNNEI. CDR3 length: 11 amino acids. CDR3 protein: CASRAEGTQYF. CDR3 sequence (DNA): TGTGCCAGCAGGGCCGAGGGTACGCAGTATTTT. The full variable domain, with the rest looked up from reference TRBV2 and TRBJ2-3, is EPEVTQTPSHQVTQMGQEVILRCVPISNHLYFYWYRQILGQKVEFLVSFYNNEISEKSEIFDDQFSVERPDGSNFTLKIRSTKLEDSAMYFCASRAEGTQYFGPGTRLTVL.

This clone was picked up a small number of times. V usage is TRBV28 and J usage is TRBJ1-2, with 7 nucleotides matching TRBD1. J lost 4 bases, V lost 6 bases, and 8 bases had no gene match. The CDR3 runs to 14 residues. CDR1 is MDHEN and CDR2 is SYDVKM in the germline V gene. The CDR3 here is CASRWDSHFYGYTF. The CDR3 coding sequence is TGTGCCAGCAGATGGGACAGTCATTTCTATGGCTACACCTTC.

The rearrangement uses TRBV19 and TRBJ1-2; TRBD1 might be the D (5 bases). CDR1 and CDR2 from the germline V gene are LNHDA and SQIVND (reference sequence). V shed 7 bases and J shed 0 bases, with 15 bases lying between them. The CDR3 extends over 15 amino acids. The CDR3 sequence: CASTPRGATNYGYTF. In DNA form, the CDR3 reads TGTGCCAGTACCCCCCGCGGGGCGACTAACTATGGCTACACCTTC.

The chain joins TRBV18 to TRBJ2-1; D unresolved. Germline CDR1 and CDR2: KGHSH and LQKENI. The CDR3 is 12 amino acids. The ends were cut back, 1 base at V and 7 bases at J, with 5 bases in the middle. The CDR3 reads CASSPQRNEQFF. The CDR3 DNA reads TGTGCCAGCTCACCACAGAGGAATGAGCAGTTCTTC.

The J gene is TRBJ2-7, the V gene TRBV2; weak D call: TRBD1 (5 bases). CDR3 length: 11 residues. V lost 3 bases, J lost 7 bases, and 7 bases lay in between. Per germline, CDR1 SNHLY and CDR2 FYNNEI. CDR3 protein: CASSDYREQYF. CDR3 bases: TGTGCCAGCAGTGACTACAGGGAGCAGTACTTC.

The V gene is TRBV7-2, the J gene TRBJ2-3; D not certain. The CDR3 contains 14 residues. CDR1 is SGHTA and CDR2 is FQGNSA in the germline V gene. Trimming left V 4 bases short and J 0 bases short, with 8 bases between. In nucleotides, the CDR3 is TGTGCCAGCAGCTCTTTCCAAAGCACAGATACGCAGTATTTT. It specifies CASSSFQSTDTQYF.

This chain connects TRBV5-4 to TRBJ2-1; 13 nucleotides agree with TRBD2. From germline, CDR1 is SGHNT and CDR2 YYREEE (reference sequence). The CDR3 is 14 amino acids. V gave up 6 bases and J gave up 10 bases; unmatched junction bases: 7. The CDR3 sequence: CASKPGLAGQEQFF. CDR3 sequence (DNA): TGTGCCAGCAAACCGGGACTAGCGGGACAGGAGCAGTTCTTC. Looking up the rest from reference TRBV5-4 and TRBJ2-1 gives the full variable domain: ETGVTQSPTHLIKTRGQQVTLRCSSQSGHNTVSWYQQALGQGPQFIFQYYREEENGRGNFPPRFSGLQFPNYSSELNVNALELDDSALYLCASKPGLAGQEQFFGPGTRLTVL.

This clone was seen only a few times. The chain joins TRBV7-3 to TRBJ1-1, with unresolved D. This CDR3 is 15 amino acids long. Trimming cost V 4 bases and J 1 base, with 13 bases left between them. Germline V gene lookup returns CDR1 SGHTA and CDR2 FQGTGA. This CDR3 is CASSSQTDGNTEAFF. CDR3 sequence (DNA): TGTGCCAGCAGCTCCCAGACGGACGGGAACACTGAAGCTTTCTTT.

V and J are TRBV28 and TRBJ1-1; D uncertain. This CDR3 is 11 amino acids long. The V end lost 6 bases, the J end lost 2 bases, and 4 bases lay between the germline ends. Looked up from germline, CDR1 is MDHEN and CDR2 is SYDVKM. This CDR3 reads CASRYNTEAFF. For the CDR3, the DNA is TGTGCCAGCAGATATAACACTGAAGCTTTCTTT.

The chain is built from TRBV6-6 and TRBJ2-5; no firm D call. Germline V gene data show CDR1 as MNHNY and CDR2 as SVGAGI (reference sequence). The CDR3 is 14 residues long. V was trimmed by 2 bases and J by 2 bases, leaving 9 bases between them. CDR3 DNA sequence: TGTGCCAGCAGTTACGCCCGGCGGCAAGAGACCCAGTACTTC. It specifies CASSYARRQETQYF.